This T cell receptor beta chain was captured in a study of blood T cell repertoires in COVID-19. CDR1 and CDR2 from the germline V gene are LNHDA and SQIVND (reference sequence). This CDR3 contains 15 residues. Trimming took off 5 bases at V and 7 bases at J, with 15 bases between the two ends. This clone was found a few times. Clones were sequenced by immunoSEQ multiplex PCR, and TCRdb holds only the in-frame ones, with some missing. The table lists around 68,000 clones, about 88% of them singletons, with 8% to 10% in the top ten. J is TRBJ1-6 and V is TRBV19, with D possibly matching TRBD1 (6 bases). The sample taken for sequencing was peripheral blood. The sequence derives from a man aged 45-60 years with active COVID-19. The chain's CDR3 is CASSPRGRGNSPLHF. The CDR3 DNA is TGTGCCAGTAGTCCCCGGGGCAGGGGAAATTCACCCCTCCACTTT.